One and the same sample provided the 20 T cell receptor beta chains below, sequenced in a study of identical twins. Each CDR3 protein gets one entry after TCRdb re-called the 5' RACE reads with MiXCR. The sample records some 660,000 distinct CDR3 sequences, 8% to 9% being singletons. In addition, the sample was reused for a study of yellow fever vaccine responses in identical twins.

The sequenced sample was PBMCs. The receptors stem from a woman aged 18-29 years in good health.

The CDR3 sequence: CASSPPGQGRYEQYF. DNA of the CDR3: TGTGCCAGCTCACCGCCGGGACAGGGGAGGTACGAGCAGTACTTC. The genes are TRBV18 and TRBJ2-7, with 10 bases that match TRBD1. V gave up 3 bases and J gave up 4 bases; unmatched junction bases: 6. The CDR3 contains 15 residues. Germline V CDR1 and CDR2: KGHSH, LQKENI.

This clonotype occurred a few times. The chain joins TRBV20-1 to TRBJ2-1; TRBD2 matches at 8 bases. The CDR3 spans 16 residues. The ends lost 3 bases at V and 1 base at J; junction bases unmatched: 8. The V gene's germline CDR1 is DFQATT and CDR2 SNEGSKA (reference sequence). This chain's CDR3 is CSARGLGDRSYNEQFF. The CDR3 bases are TGCAGTGCTAGGGGACTAGGAGATAGGTCCTACAATGAGCAGTTCTTC.

This clonotype was recorded at least ten times. The rearrangement uses TRBV10-1 and TRBJ1-4; D possibly corresponds to TRBD1 (6 bases). The CDR3 runs 15 residues. V dropped 0 bases and J dropped 6 bases, with 11 bases sitting between them. Germline V gene sequence: CDR1 WNHNN, CDR2 SYGVQD (reference sequence). CDR3 DNA: TGCGCCAGCAGTGAGTCGGGAGCAGGGGATGAAAAACTGTTTTTT. This encodes CASSESGAGDEKLFF.

This chain links TRBV21-1 with TRBJ2-5. TRBV21-1 constitutes a pseudogene. The CDR3 runs 13 residues. The CDR3 loop is CASSKDSMETQYF. CDR3 DNA: TGTGCCAGCAGCAAAGATAGCATGGAGACCCAGTACTTC.

This clonotype occurred a few times. The chain is built from TRBV7-2 and TRBJ1-5; D not resolved. With 0 bases removed from V and 6 bases from J, the gap between germline ends came to 6 bases. The germline V gene encodes CDR1 SGHTA and CDR2 FQGNSA. This CDR3 has 13 residues. The CDR3 DNA follows: TGTGCCAGCAGCTTAGCGCTGGGTCAGCCCCAGCATTTT. Translated: CASSLALGQPQHF. Variable domain in full (rest from reference TRBV7-2 and TRBJ1-5): GAGVSQSPSNKVTEKGKDVELRCDPISGHTALYWYRQSLGQGLEFLIYFQGNSAPDKSGLPSDRFSAERTGGSVSTLTIQRTQQEDSAVYLCASSLALGQPQHFGDGTRLSIL.

This clonotype was found a few times. The chain links TRBV4-1 to TRBJ2-3, with D possibly being TRBD1 (7 bases). The CDR3 runs 17 residues. The germline V gene has CDR1 MGHRA and CDR2 YSYEKL. With 0 bases removed from V and 3 bases from J, the gap between germline ends came to 16 bases. As DNA, the CDR3 is TGCGCCAGCAGCCAAGAGATTGCGGGGACAGCGACAGATACGCAGTATTTT. It yields the protein CASSQEIAGTATDTQYF.

V gene TRBV29-1 combines with J gene TRBJ2-1; 10 nucleotides line up with TRBD1. Trimming cost V 6 bases and J 8 bases; bases outside gene matches: 22. Per the germline V gene, CDR1 is SQVTM and CDR2 is ANQGSEA. CDR3 length: 18 residues. CDR3 DNA: TGCAGCGTGGATACGTACGTTGACAGGGGGCTAACCGGCTATGAGCAGTTCTTC. Residues: CSVDTYVDRGLTGYEQFF.

This clonotype was seen more than once but under ten times. The V gene is TRBV6-2 or TRBV6-3, the J gene TRBJ1-1; 8 bases are shared with TRBD1. The CDR3 is 18 amino acids. V trimming: 1 base; J trimming: 7 bases; junction bases outside the gene matches: 17. Germline V gene lookup returns CDR1 MNHEY and CDR2 SVGEGT. CDR3 in DNA: TGTGCCAGCAGTTACTGGCTGCTGGACAGGGCGCCCCTACTTGAAGCTTTCTTT. Translation: CASSYWLLDRAPLLEAFF.

This clonotype was counted only a few times. This chain connects TRBV21-1 to TRBJ2-3; TRBD2, the D gene given by the table, was not confirmed from the DNA. TRBV21-1 is marked as a pseudogene. The CDR3 spans 16 residues. The CDR3 sequence is CASSKSSGKSTDTQYF. The CDR3 region has the DNA TGTGCCAGCAGCAAAAGTAGCGGGAAGTCTACAGATACGCAGTATTTT.

Concerning this clonotype: A junction boundary mismatches the germline segment, possibly from a read error. The V call is TRBV28, the J call TRBJ2-7, with 9 positions matching TRBD1. The CDR3 has 13 amino acids. From germline, CDR1 is MDHEN and CDR2 SYDVKM. CDR3 amino acids: CAWRRTGVYEQHF. CDR3 bases: TGTGCCTGGAGACGGACAGGGGTGTACGAGCAGCACTTC.

The chain employs TRBV6-2 or TRBV6-3 and TRBJ2-3, with TRBD2 matching 10 bases. The germline CDR1 and CDR2 sequences are MNHEY and SVGEGT. V was clipped by 4 bases and J by 4 bases; unmatched bases: 2. The CDR3 has 14 residues. DNA for the CDR3: TGTGCCAGCAGTTGGACTAGCGGTCCAGATACGCAGTATTTT. Residues: CASSWTSGPDTQYF.

The rearrangement links TRBV7-2 to TRBJ1-2, with 7 bases fitting TRBD1. This CDR3 is 16 amino acids long. The germline V gene has CDR1 SGHTA and CDR2 FQGNSA. V trimming: 5 bases; J trimming: 4 bases; junction bases outside the gene matches: 13. CDR3 sequence (DNA): TGTGCCAGCAGCCATTACCTAGGGGGCTCTGGCTATGGCTACACCTTC. Encoded protein: CASSHYLGGSGYGYTF.

A few counts support this clonotype. The chain has TRBV12-3 or TRBV12-4 and TRBJ2-3; 7 nucleotides align to TRBD2. V gave up 1 base and J gave up 5 bases; unmatched junction bases: 6. This CDR3 region has 15 residues. CDR3 in DNA: TGTGCCAGCAGTTTAGGCAGCGGGGTGGGAGATACGCAGTATTTT. Translating gives CASSLGSGVGDTQYF.

This clonotype was detected ten times or more. The chain couples TRBV6-1 to TRBJ2-4, with 9 nucleotides matching TRBD2. After removal of 5 bases from V and 0 bases from J, the junction contained 11 bases not matched to a gene. The CDR3 length is 18 residues. Germline lookup yields CDR1 MNHNS and CDR2 SASEGT. CDR3 sequence: CASSLGVAGALAKNIQYF. In DNA form, the CDR3 reads TGTGCCAGCAGTCTGGGGGTAGCGGGGGCGCTAGCCAAAAACATTCAGTACTTC.

The chain couples TRBV29-1 to TRBJ2-7, with D possibly matching TRBD2 (6 bases). Germline loops: CDR1 SQVTM, CDR2 ANQGSEA. This CDR3 comprises 15 residues. V was cut by 1 base and J by 2 bases, with 15 bases left in between. CDR3 in DNA: TGCAGCGTTGAAGGTGTGGCGGAGGGTCCCTACGAGCAGTACTTC. Protein: CSVEGVAEGPYEQYF.

The chain is built from TRBV2 and TRBJ2-7, with D perhaps given as TRBD1 or TRBD2 (5 bases each). The germline V gene has CDR1 SNHLY and CDR2 FYNNEI. Trimming took off 7 bases at V and 7 bases at J, with 14 bases between the two ends. This CDR3 region has 12 residues. The CDR3 loop reads CASNEGNLEQYF. The CDR3 DNA follows: TGTGCCAGCAACGAGGGGAATTTGGAGCAGTACTTC.

The sample holds a few counts of this clonotype. This rearrangement joins TRBV9 to TRBJ2-5, with 8 bases that match TRBD2. Trimming at V came to 2 bases and at J to 1 base, leaving 4 bases not matched to a gene. The CDR3 is 15 amino acids. The germline V gene encodes CDR1 SGDLS and CDR2 YYNGEE. DNA for the CDR3: TGTGCCAGCAGCGTTGACACTAGCGGCCAAGAGACCCAGTACTTC. This encodes CASSVDTSGQETQYF.

This clonotype came up a few times. The chain joins TRBV10-2 to TRBJ2-6; 8 nucleotides line up with TRBD1. J was trimmed by 12 bases and V by 3 bases; bases with no gene match: 7. Per the germline V gene, CDR1 is WSHSY and CDR2 is SAAADI. The CDR3 covers 14 residues. The DNA of the CDR3 is TGCGCCAGCAGTGAAGGACAGGGTTGGTTCGTCCTGACTTTC. Translating gives CASSEGQGWFVLTF.

This clonotype showed up many times. This chain uses TRBV9 with TRBJ2-1; perhaps TRBD1 as D (6 bases). The CDR3 spans 14 residues. The ends were cut back, 6 bases at V and 4 bases at J, with 14 bases in the middle. Germline V gene sequence: CDR1 SGDLS, CDR2 YYNGEE. CDR3 region: CASTLEDSYNEQFF. CDR3 nucleotide sequence: TGTGCCAGCACCTTAGAGGACAGTTACAATGAGCAGTTCTTC.

This chain connects TRBV5-5 to TRBJ2-5; 8 nucleotides match TRBD1. CDR1 and CDR2 from the germline V gene are SGHKS and YYEKEE (reference sequence). Losses at the gene ends were 0 bases for V and 2 bases for J; bases not matched to a gene: 6. The CDR3 length is 16 residues. The CDR3 region is CASSLGTGWGQETQYF. The CDR3 DNA follows: TGTGCCAGCAGCTTGGGGACAGGGTGGGGTCAAGAGACCCAGTACTTC. Filled out from reference TRBV5-5 and TRBJ2-5, the complete variable domain reads DAGVTQSPTHLIKTRGQQVTLRCSPISGHKSVSWYQQVLGQGPQFIFQYYEKEERGRGNFPDRFSARQFPNYSSELNVNALLLGDSALYLCASSLGTGWGQETQYFGPGTRLLVL.